A selection of T cell receptor beta chains follows, all from one sample in a study of CD8 T cells in ankylosing spondylitis. TCRdb used MiXCR to reprocess the 5' RACE reads, holding one entry per CDR3 protein. The data contain approximately 540,000 distinct CDR3 sequences, approximately 12% of them singletons. The specimen was blood, either unsorted or a sorted T cell fraction (not recorded which). These receptors all come from a male donor with ankylosing spondylitis. The CDR3 runs from the conserved cysteine through the conserved F or W. Fields, in order: D gene, J gene, V gene, clone size, CDR3 DNA, CDR3 protein. A D gene is named only where the DNA matches it firmly. Clone size is given for some rows only: seen once, a few or many times, or a class if the clone is expanded.

TRBD1	TRBJ1-2	TRBV12-3/TRBV12-4	many	TGTGCCAGCAGACCGCCGGGCAGGGGGGGCTATGGCTACACCTTC	CASRPPGRGGYGYTF
TRBD2	TRBJ2-1	TRBV4-1	-	TGCGCCAGCAGCCAAGACTCCGGACTAGCGGGAGATGAGCAGTTCTTC	CASSQDSGLAGDEQFF
-	TRBJ1-5	TRBV7-8	few	TGTGCCAGCAGCTTAGGACGGGGTAGGGAGCCCCAGCATTTT	CASSLGRGREPQHF
-	TRBJ2-1	TRBV7-8	-	TGTGCCAGCAGCTTAGCCAGCGGGCGAAACAATGAGCAGTTCTTC	CASSLASGRNNEQFF
TRBD2	TRBJ2-7	TRBV12-3/TRBV12-4	-	TGTGCCAGCAGTGCGGGACTAGCGGGACCCTACGAGCAGTACTTC	CASSAGLAGPYEQYF
-	TRBJ2-1	TRBV5-5	few	TGTGCCAGCAGCTTGGAGGTAGCTGGGGACTACAATGAGCAGTTCTTC	CASSLEVAGDYNEQFF
-	TRBJ1-2	TRBV25-1	few	TGTGCCAGCAGTGAATACCTGGCGTCTGGCTATGGCTACACCTTC	CASSEYLASGYGYTF
TRBD2	TRBJ2-1	TRBV24-1	few	TGTGCCACCAGTGATGCCCCCGGGACTAGCGGCCTTAGCTCCTACAATGAGCAGTTCTTC	CATSDAPGTSGLSSYNEQFF
-	TRBJ2-6	TRBV3-1	few	TGTGCCAGCACCCTGGCCAGGCCGTCCTCTGGGGCCAACGTCCTGACTTTC	CASTLARPSSGANVLTF
TRBD1	TRBJ1-6	TRBV6-1	few	TGTGCCAGCAGCATAGGGACAGGGAGATCACCCCTCCACTTT	CASSIGTGRSPLHF
-	TRBJ1-4	TRBV29-1	few	TGCAGCGTCGGCGGGGGAGAAAAACTGTTTTTT	CSVGGGEKLFF
-	TRBJ1-2	TRBV10-3	-	TGTGCCATCAGTGAGTCGAGACCGTCGGGCTACACCTTC	CAISESRPSGYTF
TRBD2	TRBJ2-3	TRBV10-3	-	TGTGCCATCAGTGAGTCAGCGGGAGTGAGCACAGATACGCAGTATTTT	CAISESAGVSTDTQYF
-	TRBJ2-3	TRBV7-2	-	TGTGCCAGCAGCTTAGTACCACTTTCCACAGATACGCAGTATTTT	CASSLVPLSTDTQYF
-	TRBJ2-3	TRBV20-1	few	TGCAGTGCTGTCCTCGCTGATACGCAGTATTTT	CSAVLADTQYF
-	TRBJ2-5	TRBV28	-	TGTGCCAGCAAGGTTCAACAAGTACAAGAGACCCAGTACTTC	CASKVQQVQETQYF
-	TRBJ1-2	TRBV12-3/TRBV12-4	few	TGTGCCAGCAGTTTGTCCAGGGCGCCCTATGGCTACACCTTC	CASSLSRAPYGYTF
TRBD2	TRBJ2-1	TRBV20-1	few	TGCAGTGCTAGAGGAACACTAGCGGGAGTCAATGAGCAGTTCTTC	CSARGTLAGVNEQFF
-	TRBJ1-2	TRBV20-1	-	TGCAGTGCTAGGACCAGGCGTCTGAACTATGGCTACACCTTC	CSARTRRLNYGYTF
TRBD2	TRBJ2-1	TRBV5-1	few	TGCGCCAGCAGCTATTCTAGCGGGACCTACAATGAGCAGTTCTTC	CASSYSSGTYNEQFF
TRBD1	TRBJ1-2	TRBV12-3/TRBV12-4	few	TGTGCCAGCAGTTTGTGGGACAGGGAGGATGGCTACACCTTC	CASSLWDREDGYTF